Presented here are 21 T cell receptor beta chains from one specimen sequenced in a study of T cell responses to AZD1222 COVID-19 vaccine. Here immunoSEQ multiplex PCR was the method, and the copy in TCRdb shows in-frame clones only, minus some. This table holds about 140,000 clones, approximately 92% found once. The material was peripheral blood, obtained 28 days after the second AZD1222 dose. All receptors come from an adult who received the AZD1222 COVID-19 vaccine.

The V call is TRBV3-1 (or the pseudogene TRBV3-2), the J call TRBJ2-5; D gene ambiguous. CDR1 is LGHDT and CDR2 is YNNKEL in the germline V gene (reference sequence). Trimming cost V 0 bases and J 7 bases, with 0 bases left between them. This CDR3 contains 10 residues. Here the CDR3 DNA reads TGTGCCAGCAGCCAAGAGACCCAGTACTTC. It translates to CASSQETQYF.

The chain is built from TRBV12-3 or TRBV12-4 and TRBJ1-1; 9 nucleotides agree with TRBD1. This CDR3 is built from 13 residues. V lost 4 bases to trimming and J lost 5 bases; unmatched junction nucleotides: 2. CDR3 region: CASSWTGETEAFF. In DNA form, the CDR3 reads TGTGCCAGCAGTTGGACAGGGGAAACTGAAGCTTTCTTT.

In DNA, the CDR3 is TGTGCCAGCAGCCCAGTGGGGGTGTGGGCTGAAGCTTTCTTT. Encoded protein: CASSPVGVWAEAFF. The chain has TRBV9 and TRBJ1-1; perhaps TRBD1 as D (5 bases). V dropped 4 bases and J dropped 6 bases, with 16 bases sitting between them. There are 14 residues in the CDR3. Germline V gene data show CDR1 as SGDLS and CDR2 as YYNGEE.

The chain combines TRBV5-1 with TRBJ1-2, with 10 bases identical to TRBD1. Trimming removed 4 bases from V and 6 bases from J; junction bases left unmatched: 12. CDR3 length: 16 amino acids. Germline V lookup: CDR1 SGHRS, CDR2 YFSETQ. CDR3 protein: CASSLGRDRGLDGYTF. CDR3 nucleotides: TGCGCCAGCAGCCTCGGCCGGGACAGGGGACTGGATGGCTACACCTTC.

CDR3 loop: CAWSDGRDSPLHF. CDR3 nucleotide sequence: TGTGCCTGGAGTGATGGGAGGGATTCACCCCTCCACTTT. J is TRBJ1-6 and V is TRBV30; D uncertain. CDR1 GTSNPN and CDR2 SVGIG come from the germline V gene (reference sequence). This CDR3 contains 13 residues. V lost 1 base and J lost 8, with 9 bases in between. Based on the CDR3 plus reference TRBV30 and TRBJ1-6, the full variable domain is SQTIHQWPATLVQPVGSPLSLECTVEGTSNPNLYWYRQAAGRGLQLLFYSVGIGQISSEVPQNLSASRPQDRQFILSSKKLLLSDSGFYLCAWSDGRDSPLHFGNGTRLTVT.

This clone was detected a few times. The chain couples TRBV2 to TRBJ1-5, with D hard to call. The germline V gene has CDR1 SNHLY and CDR2 FYNNEI. V lost 7 bases and J 1 base, leaving 14 bases between the germline ends. This CDR3 is 15 amino acids long. The CDR3 DNA reads TGTGCCAGCACCTCAGTCCCGGGCAGCAATCAGCCCCAGCATTTT. Its translation is CASTSVPGSNQPQHF.

The CDR3 is CASQTSGSLDTQYF. In DNA, the CDR3 is TGTGCCAGTCAGACTAGCGGGAGTTTAGATACGCAGTATTTT. This rearrangement joins TRBV19 to TRBJ2-3; 12 bases map to TRBD2. Germline trimming cut 8 bases from V and 5 bases from J; bases unmatched to any gene: 5. The length of the CDR3 is 14 residues. Per the germline V gene, CDR1 is LNHDA and CDR2 is SQIVND (reference sequence).

The V and J genes are TRBV10-3 and TRBJ1-4, with D perhaps TRBD1 (6 bases). CDR1 is ENHRY and CDR2 is SYGVKD in the germline V gene. Trimming removed 11 bases at V and 3 bases at J, with 13 bases between. This CDR3 region has 13 residues. CDR3 in DNA: TGTGCCGCCGGAGACAGGTCTAATGAAAAACTGTTTTTT. This sequence encodes CAAGDRSNEKLFF.

The genes are TRBV4-2 and TRBJ2-7; D perhaps matches TRBD1 (5 bases). Trimming removed 3 bases at V and 0 bases at J, with 15 bases between. Germline-derived CDR1 and CDR2 are LGHNA and YNFKEQ. This CDR3 comprises 16 residues. The chain's CDR3 is CASSHPWGGVSYEQYF. The CDR3 nucleotides read TGTGCCAGCAGCCATCCCTGGGGCGGAGTCTCCTACGAGCAGTACTTC.

The rearrangement uses TRBV7-9 and TRBJ1-5; TRBD1 matches 8 bases. J gave up 8 bases and V 1 base, and 7 bases lay outside the gene matches. The length of the CDR3 is 15 residues. Looked up from germline, CDR1 is SEHNR and CDR2 is FQNEAQ (reference sequence). The CDR3 region is CASSLGSGGAEPQHF. CDR3 sequence (DNA): TGTGCCAGCAGCTTAGGATCAGGGGGCGCGGAGCCCCAGCATTTT.

This clone was seen once. This chain links TRBV18 with TRBJ2-5, with TRBD2 as a possible D gene (5 bases). CDR3 length: 13 amino acids. V lost 4 bases and J lost 1, with 7 bases in between. Germline CDR1 is KGHSH and CDR2 is LQKENI. CDR3 region: CASSQAVQETQYF. CDR3 DNA: TGTGCCAGCTCACAAGCGGTCCAAGAGACCCAGTACTTC.

This clone was counted once. The rearrangement uses TRBV25-1 and TRBJ1-6; D not resolved. This CDR3 comprises 12 residues. V lost 6 bases and J 7 bases, leaving 7 bases between the germline ends. Germline CDR1 reads MGHDK; CDR2 reads SYGVNS. This chain's CDR3 is CASRMENSPLHF. In DNA, the CDR3 is TGTGCCAGCAGGATGGAGAATTCACCCCTCCACTTT.

The V and J genes are TRBV5-4 and TRBJ1-2, with D perhaps matching TRBD1 (5 bases). The CDR3 is made up of 15 amino acids. Trimming removed 4 bases from V and 2 bases from J, with 15 bases in between. CDR1 is SGHNT and CDR2 is YYREEE in the germline V gene (reference sequence). CDR3 nucleotides: TGTGCCAGCAGCGCTATAGGCAGGGTAAACTATGGCTACACCTTC. Amino acids: CASSAIGRVNYGYTF.

J is TRBJ2-5 and V is TRBV25-1; no firm D call. This CDR3 comprises 14 residues. Trimming removed 2 bases from V and 3 bases from J, with 10 bases in between. Per the germline V gene, CDR1 is MGHDK and CDR2 is SYGVNS. The CDR3 loop reads CASSEPGAKETQYF. CDR3 sequence (DNA): TGTGCCAGCAGTGAACCCGGAGCGAAAGAGACCCAGTACTTC.

The J gene is TRBJ1-1, the V gene TRBV30; D not certain. Germline V gives CDR1 GTSNPN, CDR2 SVGIG (reference sequence). The V gene lost 0 bases and the J gene lost 4 bases, with 9 bases spanning the gap. The CDR3 totals 13 residues. CDR3 sequence (DNA): TGTGCCTGGAGTGTGAGCCTAAGCACTGAAGCTTTCTTT. It yields the protein CAWSVSLSTEAFF. The full variable domain, its missing parts supplied by reference TRBV30 and TRBJ1-1, is SQTIHQWPATLVQPVGSPLSLECTVEGTSNPNLYWYRQAAGRGLQLLFYSVGIGQISSEVPQNLSASRPQDRQFILSSKKLLLSDSGFYLCAWSVSLSTEAFFGQGTRLTVV.

This clone was counted once. The rearrangement links TRBV6-6 to TRBJ1-2, with 10 bases fitting TRBD1. V dropped 6 bases and J dropped 0; count of bases not matched to a gene: 1. In germline, CDR1 is MNHNY, CDR2 SVGAGI (reference sequence). This CDR3 contains 14 residues. The CDR3 nucleotides read TGTGCCAGCAGGACAGGGGGCGCTAACTATGGCTACACCTTC. This codes for CASRTGGANYGYTF.

J is TRBJ2-2 and V is TRBV21-1; the DNA was not compared with TRBD2, the D call given in the table. TRBV21-1 represents a pseudogene. This CDR3 spans 17 amino acids. CDR3 region: CASSGWRAGEGAGELFF. CDR3 bases: TGTGCCAGCAGCGGCTGGCGGGCGGGAGAAGGGGCCGGGGAGCTGTTTTTT.

This chain joins TRBV7-2 and TRBJ2-3, with a possible D match to TRBD2 (6 bases). Trimming pared 5 bases from V and 4 bases from J, leaving 10 bases between. The CDR3 sequence is 13 residues long. Germline lookup yields CDR1 SGHTA and CDR2 FQGNSA. CDR3 loop: CASSPGTADTQYF. The CDR3 DNA sequence: TGTGCCAGCAGCCCAGGGACTGCAGATACGCAGTATTTT.

The chain recombines TRBV19 with TRBJ2-3, with 10 bases identical to TRBD2. The CDR3 is 17 amino acids. The germline V gene has CDR1 LNHDA and CDR2 SQIVND (reference sequence). V gave up 3 bases and J gave up 5 bases; unmatched junction bases: 11. CDR3 sequence: CASSIQFFRLAGDTQYF. The CDR3 nucleotides are TGTGCCAGTAGTATCCAATTTTTTCGACTAGCGGGAGATACGCAGTATTTT.

V is TRBV28 and J is TRBJ2-1; D unresolved. The CDR3 consists of 15 residues. Deletions cut 6 bases from V and 1 base from J, with 13 bases between. The germline V gene encodes CDR1 MDHEN and CDR2 SYDVKM. CDR3 sequence reads: CASSPQQVSYNEQFF. The CDR3 nucleotides read TGTGCCAGCAGCCCTCAGCAGGTTTCCTACAATGAGCAGTTCTTC.

As concerns this clone: The same CDR3 arises from other DNA sequences in this sample as well. The V and J genes are TRBV28 and TRBJ1-5; no clear D. V shed 4 bases and J shed 4 bases, with 5 bases lying between them. Germline loops: CDR1 MDHEN, CDR2 SYDVKM. The CDR3 sequence is 12 residues long. CDR3 amino acids: CASSSTNQPQHF. CDR3 in DNA: TGTGCCAGCAGTTCGACGAATCAGCCCCAGCATTTT.